A single sample gave rise to the 18 T cell receptor beta chains below, sequenced in a study of blood T cell dynamics during melanoma immunotherapy. Time point meaning: week 3, after first cycle of checkpoint inhibitor. TIE cells were CD3+ CD4- CD8+ CD45RA- CD45RO-high CD27- CCR7- memory T cells. These receptors' targets are unknown. Libraries were prepared by immunoSEQ multiplex PCR; TCRdb keeps only in-frame clonotypes and omits some of them. The sample lists fewer than 950 clones; approximately 84% were seen once. Overall study results and limits: Cell-free DNA CDR3 sequences most resembled the immune-effector CD8+ subset, which was also most clonal.

The starting material was CD8+ T cells from blood, obtained from a patient treated with checkpoint blockade. The receptors originated from a human donor with melanoma.

The chain employs TRBV6-6 and TRBJ1-1, with unresolved D. Germline CDR1 is MNHNY and CDR2 is SVGAGI (reference sequence). V dropped 0 bases and J dropped 11 bases, with 16 bases sitting between them. There are 14 residues in the CDR3. The CDR3 here is CASSYSGSGSRAFF. CDR3 in DNA: TGTGCCAGCAGTTACTCGGGGTCAGGCTCGCGGGCTTTCTTT.

This chain joins TRBV2 and TRBJ2-3, with D possibly being TRBD1 (5 bases). Trimming took 5 bases from V and 3 from J, leaving 15 bases between them. The CDR3 loop spans 15 amino acids. Germline V gene lookup returns CDR1 SNHLY and CDR2 FYNNEI. Here the CDR3 reads CASSPTGALTDTQYF. The CDR3 nucleotides are TGTGCCAGCAGTCCGACTGGGGCGTTGACAGATACGCAGTATTTT.

The rearrangement uses TRBV23-1 and TRBJ1-4; 11 bases are shared with TRBD1. TRBV23-1 is an open reading frame, and its role is uncertain. The trim removed 0 bases at V and 2 bases at J, leaving 14 bases unmatched. This CDR3 comprises 21 residues. CDR3 nucleotide sequence: TGCGCCAGCAGTCAATCCTCCGGGACAGGGGGTGCCCTCGAGACTAATGAAAAACTGTTTTTT. It yields the protein CASSQSSGTGGALETNEKLFF.

This clone was observed a single time. The chain employs TRBV6-5 and TRBJ2-6; a weak D match, TRBD2 (6 bases). V lost 6 bases and J 0 bases, leaving 9 bases between the germline ends. The CDR3 is 15 amino acids. Per the germline V gene, CDR1 is MNHEY and CDR2 is SVGAGI. The CDR3 nucleotides are TGTGCCAGCAGGGGAGGAGACTCTGGGGCCAACGTCCTGACTTTC. Protein product: CASRGGDSGANVLTF.

The chain links TRBV29-1 to TRBJ2-5; D remains ambiguous. Judging by the DNA end, TRBJ2-7 fits better; the J call may be wrong. CDR3 size: 14 residues. Germline CDR1 and CDR2: SQVTM and ANQGSEA. Here the CDR3 DNA reads TGCAGCGTTGAATCTCCAGGCCACCCCTACGAGCAGTACTTC. Its translation: CSVESPGHPYEQYF.

This sequence joins TRBV5-8 and TRBJ2-7, with TRBD1 identical over 9 bases. Germline V gene data show CDR1 as SGHTS and CDR2 as YDEGEE. The CDR3 spans 17 residues. V was clipped by 0 bases and J by 5 bases; unmatched bases: 12. CDR3 amino acids: CASSLVGQGFGLDEQYF. The CDR3 bases are TGTGCCAGCAGCTTGGTGGGACAGGGATTCGGATTGGACGAGCAGTACTTC.

In its sample, this clone was seen a few times. V gene TRBV4-1 combines with J gene TRBJ2-3; a possible D gene is TRBD1 (8 bases). The length of the CDR3 is 15 residues. Trimming shortened V by 7 bases and J by 3 bases, and 17 bases separated the two germline ends. Germline V gene lookup returns CDR1 MGHRA and CDR2 YSYEKL. Here the CDR3 reads CASTGGQGGTDTQYF. In DNA, the CDR3 is TGCGCCAGCACTGGTGGACAGGGAGGGACAGATACGCAGTATTTT.

The chain is built from TRBV5-1 and TRBJ2-1; D remains unclear. The CDR3 contains 11 residues. CDR1 is SGHRS and CDR2 is YFSETQ in the germline V gene. V shed 4 bases and J shed 10 bases, with 9 bases lying between them. CDR3 in DNA: TGCGCCAGCAGCGGTGAGTACGAGCAGTTCTTC. This translates into CASSGEYEQFF.

This chain joins TRBV27 and TRBJ2-5, with D perhaps given as TRBD1 or TRBD2 (5 bases each). V was pared by 2 bases and J by 9 bases, with 16 bases between. The CDR3 sequence is 14 residues long. Germline-derived CDR1 and CDR2 are MNHEY and SMNVEV (reference sequence). The CDR3 protein is CASSLTGSMGAQYF. DNA for the CDR3: TGTGCCAGCAGTTTAACCGGCTCAATGGGGGCCCAGTACTTC.

The chain joins TRBV11-2 to TRBJ2-2, with D unclear. V lost 5 bases and J 3 bases, leaving 16 bases between the germline ends. The CDR3 loop spans 16 amino acids. CDR1 is SGHAT, CDR2 FQNNGV, per germline. The CDR3 DNA reads as TGTGCCAGCAGCGCCAAATCCGGCCTTTACACCGGGGAGCTGTTTTTT. Its protein is CASSAKSGLYTGELFF.

The chain carries TRBV7-9 and TRBJ2-2; possible D gene TRBD2, 5 bases. This CDR3 has 13 residues. Trimming pared 5 bases from V and 6 bases from J, leaving 10 bases between. CDR1 and CDR2 (germline): SEHNR, FQNEAQ (reference sequence). CDR3 sequence reads: CASSPTRAGELFF. As DNA, the CDR3 is TGTGCCAGCAGCCCCACGAGGGCCGGGGAGCTGTTTTTT.

The chain employs TRBV7-6 and TRBJ2-3, with 12 bases matching TRBD2. In germline, CDR1 is SGHVS, CDR2 FNYEAQ. V gave up 4 bases and J gave up 4 bases; unmatched junction bases: 6. The CDR3 length is 16 residues. Written as DNA, the CDR3 is TGTGCCAGCAGCTCCCCTAGCGGGAGGGTCCCAGATACGCAGTATTTT. It encodes CASSSPSGRVPDTQYF. The full variable domain, its missing parts supplied by reference TRBV7-6 and TRBJ2-3, is GAGVSQSPRYKVTKRGQDVALRCDPISGHVSLYWYRQALGQGPEFLTYFNYEAQQDKSGLPNDRFSAERPEGSISTLTIQRTEQRDSAMYRCASSSPSGRVPDTQYFGPGTRLTVL.

The chain employs TRBV7-6 and TRBJ1-5, with a possible D match to TRBD1 (5 bases). The CDR3 extends over 13 amino acids. V dropped 4 bases and J dropped 5 bases, with 9 bases sitting between them. Per the germline V gene, CDR1 is SGHVS and CDR2 is FNYEAQ. The CDR3 spells CASSSQGYQPQHF. The DNA of the CDR3 is TGTGCCAGCAGCTCTCAGGGTTATCAGCCCCAGCATTTT. Combining the CDR3 with reference TRBV7-6 and TRBJ1-5 gives the whole variable domain GAGVSQSPRYKVTKRGQDVALRCDPISGHVSLYWYRQALGQGPEFLTYFNYEAQQDKSGLPNDRFSAERPEGSISTLTIQRTEQRDSAMYRCASSSQGYQPQHFGDGTRLSIL.

The chain carries TRBV5-4 and TRBJ1-1; 8 bases fit TRBD1. The CDR3 sequence is 13 residues long. V was clipped by 5 bases and J by 4 bases; unmatched bases: 4. In germline, CDR1 is SGHNT, CDR2 YYREEE (reference sequence). The CDR3, as DNA: TGTGCCAGCAGGGGACAGGCTAGCACTGAAGCTTTCTTT. This translates into CASRGQASTEAFF.

CDR3 sequence reads: CASSPGTGAEKLFF. DNA of the CDR3: TGTGCCAGCAGCCCCGGGACAGGGGCTGAAAAACTGTTTTTT. The rearrangement uses TRBV5-6 and TRBJ1-4; 10 bases are a match to TRBD1. From germline, CDR1 is SGHDT and CDR2 YYEEEE. The CDR3 is 14 residues long. The junction had 4 bases not matched to a gene; V was cut back by 4 bases and J by 7 bases.

The V gene is TRBV21-1, the J gene TRBJ2-3. TRBV21-1 is a pseudogene segment. CDR3 length: 14 residues. This CDR3 reads CASSPCHGRDTQYF. In DNA form, the CDR3 reads TGTGCCAGCAGCCCCTGTCACGGAAGGGATACGCAGTATTTT.

The gene calls are TRBV5-1 and TRBJ2-7; D is possibly TRBD1 (6 bases). The length of the CDR3 is 12 residues. The V end was cut by 5 bases, the J end by 2 bases, with 8 bases between. CDR1 is SGHRS and CDR2 is YFSETQ in the germline V gene. DNA of the CDR3: TGCGCCAGCAGGGCAGGGGCCTACGAGCAGTACTTC. Amino acid sequence: CASRAGAYEQYF.

The chain joins TRBV27 to TRBJ2-7; D might be TRBD2 (6 bases). The CDR3 has 14 residues. The germline CDR1 and CDR2 sequences are MNHEY and SMNVEV (reference sequence). V dropped 2 bases and J dropped 7 bases, with 15 bases sitting between them. In DNA, the CDR3 is TGTGCCAGCAGTTTACTAGCGAGGGGTTCGGAGCAGTACTTC. It specifies CASSLLARGSEQYF.